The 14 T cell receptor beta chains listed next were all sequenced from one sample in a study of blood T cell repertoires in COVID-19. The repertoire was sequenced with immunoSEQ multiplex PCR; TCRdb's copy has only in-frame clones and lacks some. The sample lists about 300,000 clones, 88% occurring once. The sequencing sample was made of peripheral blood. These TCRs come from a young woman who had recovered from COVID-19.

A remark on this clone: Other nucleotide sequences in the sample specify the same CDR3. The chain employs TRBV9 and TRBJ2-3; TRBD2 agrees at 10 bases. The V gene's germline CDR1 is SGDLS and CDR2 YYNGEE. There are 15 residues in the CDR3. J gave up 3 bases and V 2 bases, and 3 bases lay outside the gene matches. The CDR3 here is CASSVLAGGTDTQYF. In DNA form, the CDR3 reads TGTGCCAGCAGCGTTTTAGCGGGGGGAACAGATACGCAGTATTTT.

CDR3 bases: TGTGCCAGCAGTGACCCGGACAGGGGGACAGATACGCAGTATTTT. Protein sequence: CASSDPDRGTDTQYF. This sequence joins TRBV6-4 and TRBJ2-3; 10 nucleotides line up with TRBD1. Germline CDR1 reads MRHNA; CDR2 reads SNTAGT. CDR3 length: 15 amino acids. V lost 2 bases to trimming and J lost 3 bases; unmatched junction nucleotides: 2.

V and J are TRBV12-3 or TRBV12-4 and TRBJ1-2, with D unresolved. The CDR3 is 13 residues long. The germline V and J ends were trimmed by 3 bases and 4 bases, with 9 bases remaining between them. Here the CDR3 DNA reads TGTGCCAGCAGTTTTGAGGACTTCTATGGCTACACCTTC. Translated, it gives CASSFEDFYGYTF.

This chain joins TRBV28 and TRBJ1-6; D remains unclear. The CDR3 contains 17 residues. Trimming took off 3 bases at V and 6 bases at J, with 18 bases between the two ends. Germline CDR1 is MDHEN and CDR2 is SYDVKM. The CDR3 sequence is CASSFGDRTPLNSPLHF. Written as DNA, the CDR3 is TGTGCCAGCAGTTTCGGTGATAGGACTCCACTTAATTCACCCCTCCACTTT.

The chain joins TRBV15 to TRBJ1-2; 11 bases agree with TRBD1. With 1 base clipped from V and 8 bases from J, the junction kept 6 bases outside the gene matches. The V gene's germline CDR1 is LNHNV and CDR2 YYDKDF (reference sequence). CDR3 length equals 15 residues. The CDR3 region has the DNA TGTGCCACCAGCAGAGGGGGACAGGGGGGATTGGGCTACACCTTC. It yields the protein CATSRGGQGGLGYTF.

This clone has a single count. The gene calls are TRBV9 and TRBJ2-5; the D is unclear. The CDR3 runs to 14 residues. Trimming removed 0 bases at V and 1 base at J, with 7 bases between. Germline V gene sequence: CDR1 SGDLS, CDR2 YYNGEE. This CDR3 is CASSVDIIQETQYF. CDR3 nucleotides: TGTGCCAGCAGCGTAGATATTATCCAAGAGACCCAGTACTTC.

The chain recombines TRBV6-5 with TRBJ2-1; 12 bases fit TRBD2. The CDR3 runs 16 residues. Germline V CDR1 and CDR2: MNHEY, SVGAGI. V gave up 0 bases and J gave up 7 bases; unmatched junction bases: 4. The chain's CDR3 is CASSYSLAGGLNEQFF. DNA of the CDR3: TGTGCCAGCAGTTACTCGCTAGCGGGGGGGCTAAATGAGCAGTTCTTC.

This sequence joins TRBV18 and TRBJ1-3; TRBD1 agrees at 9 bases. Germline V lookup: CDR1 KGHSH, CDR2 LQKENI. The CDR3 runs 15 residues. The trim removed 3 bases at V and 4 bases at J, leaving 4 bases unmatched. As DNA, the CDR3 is TGTGCCAGCTCACCGACCGGGACAGGGGGAAACACCATATATTTT. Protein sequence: CASSPTGTGGNTIYF.

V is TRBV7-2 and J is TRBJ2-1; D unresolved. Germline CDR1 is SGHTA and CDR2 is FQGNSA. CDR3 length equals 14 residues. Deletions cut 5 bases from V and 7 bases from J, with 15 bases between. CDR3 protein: CASSPRVSTNEQFF. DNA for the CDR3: TGTGCCAGCAGCCCGCGCGTTAGCACTAATGAGCAGTTCTTC.

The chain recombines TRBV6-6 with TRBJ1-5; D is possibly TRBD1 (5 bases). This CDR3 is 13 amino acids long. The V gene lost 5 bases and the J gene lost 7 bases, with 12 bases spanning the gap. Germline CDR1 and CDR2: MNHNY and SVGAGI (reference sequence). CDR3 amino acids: CASSTRVTQPQHF. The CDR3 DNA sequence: TGTGCCAGCAGTACCAGGGTAACCCAGCCCCAGCATTTT.

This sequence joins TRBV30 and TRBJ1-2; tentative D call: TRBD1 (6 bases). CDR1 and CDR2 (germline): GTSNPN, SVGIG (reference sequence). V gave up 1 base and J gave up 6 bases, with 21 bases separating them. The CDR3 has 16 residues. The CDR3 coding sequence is TGTGCCTGGAGTGCATTTGGGCAGGGGAATCCTCATGGCTACACCTTC. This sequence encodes CAWSAFGQGNPHGYTF.

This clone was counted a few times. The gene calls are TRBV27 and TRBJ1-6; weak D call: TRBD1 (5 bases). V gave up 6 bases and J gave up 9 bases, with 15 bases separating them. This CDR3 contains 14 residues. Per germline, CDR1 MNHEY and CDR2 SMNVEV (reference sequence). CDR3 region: CASRFGGAGSPLHF. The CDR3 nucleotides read TGTGCCAGCAGGTTCGGAGGGGCTGGTTCACCCCTCCACTTT.

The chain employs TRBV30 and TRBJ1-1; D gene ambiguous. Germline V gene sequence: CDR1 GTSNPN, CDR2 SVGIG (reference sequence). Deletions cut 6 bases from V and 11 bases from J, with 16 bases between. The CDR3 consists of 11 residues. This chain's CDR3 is CACTYELVAFF. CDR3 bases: TGTGCCTGCACCTATGAGTTGGTGGCTTTCTTT. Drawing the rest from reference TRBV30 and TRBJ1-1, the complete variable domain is SQTIHQWPATLVQPVGSPLSLECTVEGTSNPNLYWYRQAAGRGLQLLFYSVGIGQISSEVPQNLSASRPQDRQFILSSKKLLLSDSGFYLCACTYELVAFFGQGTRLTVV.

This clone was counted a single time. The CDR3 is CASSFGLSGNTIYF. The CDR3 DNA reads as TGTGCCAGCAGTTTTGGCCTCTCTGGAAACACCATATATTTT. The rearrangement uses TRBV6-2 or TRBV6-3 and TRBJ1-3; D not resolved. The CDR3 extends over 14 amino acids. The V end was cut by 4 bases, the J end by 0 bases, with 7 bases between. The germline gives CDR1 MNHEY, CDR2 SVGEGT.